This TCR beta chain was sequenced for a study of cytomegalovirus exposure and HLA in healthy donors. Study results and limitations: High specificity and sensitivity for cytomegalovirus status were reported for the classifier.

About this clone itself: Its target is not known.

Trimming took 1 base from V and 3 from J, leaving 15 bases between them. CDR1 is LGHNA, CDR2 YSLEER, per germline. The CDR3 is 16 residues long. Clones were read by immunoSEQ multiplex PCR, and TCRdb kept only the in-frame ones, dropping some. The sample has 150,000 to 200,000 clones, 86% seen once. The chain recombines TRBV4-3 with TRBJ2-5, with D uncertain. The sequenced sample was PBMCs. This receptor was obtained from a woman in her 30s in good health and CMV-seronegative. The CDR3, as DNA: TGCGCCAGCAGCCAAGCATATCCACAGTCGAAAGAGACCCAGTACTTC. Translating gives CASSQAYPQSKETQYF.